This T cell receptor (beta chain) was observed in a study of spatial heterogeneity in lung cancer. The study tagged each TCR cDNA molecule with a unique molecular identifier. TCRdb processed the 5' RACE reads anew with MiXCR; each CDR3 protein has one entry. The sample includes some 41,000 distinct CDR3 sequences, around 7.1% of them seen just once. As for time point: sample taken at primary tumor resection. Whole RNA was taken from tumor, nontumor lung or frozen PBMC; it was then sequenced unsorted. The TCR was taken from a female donor with early-stage non-small cell lung cancer. Sample: PBMCs, taken at surgery.

The CDR3 nucleotides read TGTGCCAGCAGTGGACACCTGAACACTGAAGCTTTCTTT. It is translated as CASSGHLNTEAFF. This chain connects TRBV2 to TRBJ1-1; D is uncertain. Trimming took off 4 bases at V and 0 bases at J, with 6 bases between the two ends. Germline V gene data show CDR1 as SNHLY and CDR2 as FYNNEI. The CDR3 spans 13 residues.